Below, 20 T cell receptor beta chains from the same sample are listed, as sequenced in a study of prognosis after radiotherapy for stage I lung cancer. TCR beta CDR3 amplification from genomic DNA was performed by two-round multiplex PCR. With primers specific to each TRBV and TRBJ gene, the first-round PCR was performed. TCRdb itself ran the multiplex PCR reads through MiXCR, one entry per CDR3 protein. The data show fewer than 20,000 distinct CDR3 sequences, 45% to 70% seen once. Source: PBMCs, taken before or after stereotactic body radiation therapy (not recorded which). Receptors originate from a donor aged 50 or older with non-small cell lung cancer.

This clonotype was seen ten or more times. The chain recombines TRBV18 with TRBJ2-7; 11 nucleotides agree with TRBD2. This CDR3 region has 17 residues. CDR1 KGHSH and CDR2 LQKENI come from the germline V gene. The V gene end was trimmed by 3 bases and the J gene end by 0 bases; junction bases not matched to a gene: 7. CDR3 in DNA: TGTGCCAGCTCACCCCCGCCCGGGACTAGCGGCTCCTACGAGCAGTACTTC. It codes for CASSPPPGTSGSYEQYF.

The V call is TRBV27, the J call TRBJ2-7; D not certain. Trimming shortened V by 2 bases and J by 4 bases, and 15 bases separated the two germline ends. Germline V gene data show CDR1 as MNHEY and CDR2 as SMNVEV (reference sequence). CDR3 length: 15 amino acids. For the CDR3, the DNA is TGTGCCAGCAGTTTAAAGGCACACTTTTTTTACGAGCAGTACTTC. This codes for CASSLKAHFFYEQYF.

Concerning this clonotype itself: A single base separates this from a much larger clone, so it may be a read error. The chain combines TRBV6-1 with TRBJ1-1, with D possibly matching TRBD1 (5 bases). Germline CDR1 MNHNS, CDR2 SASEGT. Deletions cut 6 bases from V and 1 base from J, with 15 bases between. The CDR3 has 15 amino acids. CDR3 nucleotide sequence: TGTGCCAGCAGCCGAGGGGTGACTGGGAACACTGAAGCTTTCTTT. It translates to CASSRGVTGNTEAFF.

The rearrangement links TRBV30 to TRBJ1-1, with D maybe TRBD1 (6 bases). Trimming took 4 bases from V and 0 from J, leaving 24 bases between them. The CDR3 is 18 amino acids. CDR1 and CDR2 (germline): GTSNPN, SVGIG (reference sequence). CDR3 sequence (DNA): TGTGCCTGGAAGTATCATACCCTGCTAAGGGGGATGAACACTGAAGCTTTCTTT. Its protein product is CAWKYHTLLRGMNTEAFF. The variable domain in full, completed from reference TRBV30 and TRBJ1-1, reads SQTIHQWPATLVQPVGSPLSLECTVEGTSNPNLYWYRQAAGRGLQLLFYSVGIGQISSEVPQNLSASRPQDRQFILSSKKLLLSDSGFYLCAWKYHTLLRGMNTEAFFGQGTRLTVV.

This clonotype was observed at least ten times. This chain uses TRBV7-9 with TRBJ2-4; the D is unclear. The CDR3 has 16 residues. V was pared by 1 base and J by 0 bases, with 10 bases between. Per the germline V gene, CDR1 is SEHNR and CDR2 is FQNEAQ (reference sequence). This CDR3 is CASSLGEAEAKNIQYF. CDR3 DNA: TGTGCCAGCAGCTTAGGAGAGGCGGAAGCCAAAAACATTCAGTACTTC.

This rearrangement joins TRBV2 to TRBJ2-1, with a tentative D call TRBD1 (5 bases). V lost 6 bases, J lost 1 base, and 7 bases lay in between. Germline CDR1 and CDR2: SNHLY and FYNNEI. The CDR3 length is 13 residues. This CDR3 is CASSDSSYNEQFF. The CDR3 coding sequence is TGTGCCAGCAGCGACAGTTCCTACAATGAGCAGTTCTTC.

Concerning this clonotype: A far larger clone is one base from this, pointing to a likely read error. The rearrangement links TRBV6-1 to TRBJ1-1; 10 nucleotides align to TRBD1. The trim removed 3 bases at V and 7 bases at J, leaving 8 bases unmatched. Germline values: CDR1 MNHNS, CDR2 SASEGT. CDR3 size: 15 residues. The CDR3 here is CASSDNDRGRREAFF. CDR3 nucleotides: TGTGCCAGCAGTGACAACGACAGGGGGCGGCGTGAAGCTTTCTTT.

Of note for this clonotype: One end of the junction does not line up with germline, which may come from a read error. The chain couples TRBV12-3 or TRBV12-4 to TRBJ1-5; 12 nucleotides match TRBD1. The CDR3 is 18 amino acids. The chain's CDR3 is CASSRGGTGGAVRQPQHF. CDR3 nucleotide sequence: TGTGCCAGCAGCAGAGGAGGGACAGGGGGCGCAGTGAGGCAGCCCCAGCACTTT.

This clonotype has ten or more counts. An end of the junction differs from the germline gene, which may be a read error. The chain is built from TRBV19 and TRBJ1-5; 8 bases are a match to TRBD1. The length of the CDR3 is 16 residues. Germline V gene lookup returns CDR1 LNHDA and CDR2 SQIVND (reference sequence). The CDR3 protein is CATSRQGKGSNQPQHF. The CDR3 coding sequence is TGTGCCACTAGTCGACAGGGGAAGGGTAGCAATCAGCCCCAGCATTTT.

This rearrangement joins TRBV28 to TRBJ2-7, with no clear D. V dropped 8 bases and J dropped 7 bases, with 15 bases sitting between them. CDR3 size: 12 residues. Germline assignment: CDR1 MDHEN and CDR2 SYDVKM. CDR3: CASGTILGEQYF. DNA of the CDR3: TGTGCCAGCGGCACCATTTTGGGTGAGCAGTACTTC.

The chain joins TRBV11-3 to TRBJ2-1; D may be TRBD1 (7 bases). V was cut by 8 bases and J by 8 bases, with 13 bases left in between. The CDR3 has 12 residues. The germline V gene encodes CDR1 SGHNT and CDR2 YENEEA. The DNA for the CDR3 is TGTGCCAGCCCCAGGGGGGTCGATGAGCAGTTCTTC. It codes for CASPRGVDEQFF.

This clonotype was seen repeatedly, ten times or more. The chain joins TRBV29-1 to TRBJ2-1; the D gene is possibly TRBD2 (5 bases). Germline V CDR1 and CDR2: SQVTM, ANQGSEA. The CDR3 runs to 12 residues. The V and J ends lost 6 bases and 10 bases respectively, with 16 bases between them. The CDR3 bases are TGCAGCGTAGTCCCGAGGGCCCGCGAGCAGTTCTTC. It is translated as CSVVPRAREQFF.

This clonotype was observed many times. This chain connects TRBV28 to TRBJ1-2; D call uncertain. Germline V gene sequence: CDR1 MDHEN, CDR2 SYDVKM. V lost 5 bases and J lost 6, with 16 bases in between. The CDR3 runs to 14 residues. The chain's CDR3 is CASSVLPVSNGYTF. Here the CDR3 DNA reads TGTGCCAGCAGTGTCCTCCCAGTCTCAAATGGCTACACCTTC.

The CDR3 loop reads CASSLADQGRGYTF. CDR3 coding DNA: TGTGCCAGCAGCTTAGCGGATCAGGGGCGGGGCTACACCTTC. The chain is built from TRBV7-8 and TRBJ1-2; perhaps TRBD1 as D (6 bases). Germline V gives CDR1 SGHVS, CDR2 FQNEAQ. The ends were cut back, 0 bases at V and 8 bases at J, with 13 bases in the middle. The CDR3 loop spans 14 amino acids.

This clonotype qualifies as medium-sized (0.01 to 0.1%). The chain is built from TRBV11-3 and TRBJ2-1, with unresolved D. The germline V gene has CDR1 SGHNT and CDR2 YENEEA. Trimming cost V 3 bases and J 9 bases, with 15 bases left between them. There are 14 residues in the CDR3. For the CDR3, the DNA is TGTGCCAGCAGCTTGTGGGGTCGGGCGGTTGAGCAGTTCTTC. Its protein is CASSLWGRAVEQFF.

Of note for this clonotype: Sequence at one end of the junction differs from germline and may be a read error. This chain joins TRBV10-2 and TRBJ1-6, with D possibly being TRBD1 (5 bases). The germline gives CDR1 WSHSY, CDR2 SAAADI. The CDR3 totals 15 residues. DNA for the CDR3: TGCGCCAGAAGTGAGACGCTTCAGGGCCGGTCACCCCTCCACTTT. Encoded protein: CARSETLQGRSPLHF.

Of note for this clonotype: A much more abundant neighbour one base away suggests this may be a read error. The CDR3 sequence is CAISSRDRLNEQYF. The DNA of the CDR3 is TGTGCCATCAGCTCTCGTGACAGGCTCAACGAGCAGTACTTC. The chain carries TRBV5-5 and TRBJ2-7; tentative D call: TRBD1 (6 bases). The CDR3 runs 14 residues. From germline, CDR1 is SGHKS and CDR2 YYEKEE (reference sequence).

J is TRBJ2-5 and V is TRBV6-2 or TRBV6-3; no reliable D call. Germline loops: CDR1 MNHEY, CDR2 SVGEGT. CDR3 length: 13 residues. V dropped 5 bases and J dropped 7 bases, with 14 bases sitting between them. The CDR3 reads CASSPPGIGTQYF. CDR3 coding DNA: TGTGCCAGCAGTCCCCCCGGCATCGGGACCCAGTACTTC.

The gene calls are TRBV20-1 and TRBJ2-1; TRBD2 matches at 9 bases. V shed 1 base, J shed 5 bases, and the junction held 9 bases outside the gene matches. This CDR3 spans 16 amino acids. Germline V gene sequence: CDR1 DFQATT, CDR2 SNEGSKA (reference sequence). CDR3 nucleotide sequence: TGCAGTGCTAGAGCGCTAGGAGCGGGAGGTAACAATGAGCAGTTCTTC. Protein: CSARALGAGGNNEQFF.

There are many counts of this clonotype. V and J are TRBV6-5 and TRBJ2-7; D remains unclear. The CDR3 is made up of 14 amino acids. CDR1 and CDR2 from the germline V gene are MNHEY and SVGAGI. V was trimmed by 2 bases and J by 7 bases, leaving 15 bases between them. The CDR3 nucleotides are TGTGCCAGCAGTTACACTTCGACGTTGAGTGAGCAGTACTTC. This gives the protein CASSYTSTLSEQYF.